This T cell receptor (beta chain) is drawn from a study of EBV T-cell therapy then PD-1 blockade in nasopharyngeal carcinoma. Treatment denoted: AdE1-LMPpoly-expanded autologous EBV-specific T-cell therapy followed by anti-PD-1 nivolumab. Measured with immunoSEQ multiplex PCR; TCRdb has only the in-frame clones, and not every one. The sample has about 20,000 clones, 84% seen once. As to this clone: Its antigen is currently unknown.

V lost 0 bases and J lost 0; bases outside the gene matches: 11. The V gene's germline CDR1 is LNHNV and CDR2 YYDKDF (reference sequence). This CDR3 has 20 amino acids. Material: CD8+ T cells from blood, obtained at approximately day 31 from a patient whose treatment included autologous EBV-specific T cells and nivolumab. J is TRBJ2-6 and V is TRBV15; 7 bases line up with TRBD2. The receptor was derived from a man aged 40-50 years with nasopharyngeal carcinoma. The CDR3 DNA is TGTGCCACCAGCAGAGATCTAGGGACTACAGAACCCTCTGGGGCCAACGTCCTGACTTTC. Protein sequence: CATSRDLGTTEPSGANVLTF.